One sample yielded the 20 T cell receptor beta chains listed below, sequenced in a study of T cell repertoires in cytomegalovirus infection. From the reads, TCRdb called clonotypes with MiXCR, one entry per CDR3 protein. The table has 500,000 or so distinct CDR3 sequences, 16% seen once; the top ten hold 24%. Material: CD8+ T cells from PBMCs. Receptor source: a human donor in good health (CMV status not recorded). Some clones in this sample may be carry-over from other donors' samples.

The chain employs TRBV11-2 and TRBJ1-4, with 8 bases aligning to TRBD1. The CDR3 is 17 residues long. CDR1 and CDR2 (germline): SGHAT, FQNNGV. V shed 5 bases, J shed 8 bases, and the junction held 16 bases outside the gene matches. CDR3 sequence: CASSPWTGPGRIEKLFF. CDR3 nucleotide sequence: TGTGCCAGCAGCCCTTGGACAGGGCCGGGTCGTATCGAAAAACTGTTTTTT.

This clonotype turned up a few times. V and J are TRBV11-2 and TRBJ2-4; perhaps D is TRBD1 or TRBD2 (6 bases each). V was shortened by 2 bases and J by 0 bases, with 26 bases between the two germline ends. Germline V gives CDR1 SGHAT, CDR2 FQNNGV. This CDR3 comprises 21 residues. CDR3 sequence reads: CASSLSGRGQGGQLAKNIQYF. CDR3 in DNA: TGTGCCAGCAGCTTAAGTGGAAGGGGACAAGGGGGGCAGTTAGCCAAAAACATTCAGTACTTC.

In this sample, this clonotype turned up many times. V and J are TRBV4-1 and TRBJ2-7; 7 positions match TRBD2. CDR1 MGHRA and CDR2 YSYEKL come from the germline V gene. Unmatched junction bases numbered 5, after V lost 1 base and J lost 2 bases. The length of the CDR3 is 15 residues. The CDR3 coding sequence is TGCGCCAGCAGCCAAGTCAACGGGGGGACCTACGAGCAGTACTTC. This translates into CASSQVNGGTYEQYF.

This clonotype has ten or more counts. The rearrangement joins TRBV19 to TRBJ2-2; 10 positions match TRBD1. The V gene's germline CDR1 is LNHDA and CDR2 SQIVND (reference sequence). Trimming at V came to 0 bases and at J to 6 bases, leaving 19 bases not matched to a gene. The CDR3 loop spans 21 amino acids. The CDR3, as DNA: TGTGCCAGTAGTATAGATCTTCGACCGGAGGGCGCGGGACAGGGGCCCGGGGAGCTGTTTTTT. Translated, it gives CASSIDLRPEGAGQGPGELFF.

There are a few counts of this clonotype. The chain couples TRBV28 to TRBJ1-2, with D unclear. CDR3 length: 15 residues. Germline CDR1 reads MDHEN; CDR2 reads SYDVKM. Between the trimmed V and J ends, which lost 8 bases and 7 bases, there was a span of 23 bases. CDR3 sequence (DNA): TGTGCCAGCTTTCTTTCTGCGGGAAGAGTAGGTGGCTACACCTTC. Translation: CASFLSAGRVGGYTF.

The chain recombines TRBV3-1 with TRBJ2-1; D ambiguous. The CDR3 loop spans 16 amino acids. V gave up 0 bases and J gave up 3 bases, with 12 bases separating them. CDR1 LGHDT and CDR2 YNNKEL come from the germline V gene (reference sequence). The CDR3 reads CASSQDEGILYNEQFF. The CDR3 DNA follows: TGTGCCAGCAGCCAAGATGAAGGAATACTCTACAATGAGCAGTTCTTC.

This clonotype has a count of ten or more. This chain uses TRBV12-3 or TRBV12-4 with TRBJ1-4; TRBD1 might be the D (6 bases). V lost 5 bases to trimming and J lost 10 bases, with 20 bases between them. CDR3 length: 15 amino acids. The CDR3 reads CASSQTGGAKGKLFF. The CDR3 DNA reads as TGTGCCAGCAGTCAGACAGGAGGGGCTAAGGGAAAACTGTTTTTT.

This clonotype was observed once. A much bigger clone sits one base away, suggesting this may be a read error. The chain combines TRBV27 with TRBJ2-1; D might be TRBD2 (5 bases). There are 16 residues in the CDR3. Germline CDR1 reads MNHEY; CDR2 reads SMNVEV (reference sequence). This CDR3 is CASSLRLEGLLNDQFF. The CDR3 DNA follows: TGTGCCAGCAGTTTACGACTTGAAGGACTTCTCAATGATCAGTTCTTC.

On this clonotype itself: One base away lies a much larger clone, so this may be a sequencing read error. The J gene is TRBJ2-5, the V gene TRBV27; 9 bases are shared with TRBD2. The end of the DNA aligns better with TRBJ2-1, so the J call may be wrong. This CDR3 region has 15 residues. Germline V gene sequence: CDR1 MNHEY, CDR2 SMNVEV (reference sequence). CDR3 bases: TGTGCCAGCAGCTCGAGCGGGGGGCGACAAGAGACCCAGTTCTTC. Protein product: CASSSSGGRQETQFF.

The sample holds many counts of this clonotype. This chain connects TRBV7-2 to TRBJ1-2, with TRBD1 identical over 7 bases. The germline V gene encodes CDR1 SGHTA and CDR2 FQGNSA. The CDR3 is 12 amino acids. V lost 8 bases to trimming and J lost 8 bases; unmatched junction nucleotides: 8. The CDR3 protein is CASGLYRGGYTF. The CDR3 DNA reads TGTGCCAGCGGACTCTACAGGGGCGGCTACACCTTC.

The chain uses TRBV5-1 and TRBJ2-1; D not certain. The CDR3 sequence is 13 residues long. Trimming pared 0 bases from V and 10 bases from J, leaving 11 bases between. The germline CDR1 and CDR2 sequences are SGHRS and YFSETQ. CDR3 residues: CASSLAEVEEQFF. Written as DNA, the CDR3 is TGCGCCAGCAGCTTGGCCGAGGTGGAGGAGCAGTTCTTC. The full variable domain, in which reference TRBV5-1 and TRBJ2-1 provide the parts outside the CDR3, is KAGVTQTPRYLIKTRGQQVTLSCSPISGHRSVSWYQQTPGQGLQFLFEYFSETQRNKGNFPGRFSGRQFSNSRSEMNVSTLELGDSALYLCASSLAEVEEQFFGPGTRLTVL.

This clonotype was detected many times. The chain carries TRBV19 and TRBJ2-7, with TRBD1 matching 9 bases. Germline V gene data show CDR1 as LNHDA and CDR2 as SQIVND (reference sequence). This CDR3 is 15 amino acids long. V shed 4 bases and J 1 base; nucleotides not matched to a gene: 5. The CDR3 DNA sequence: TGTGCCAGTAGTACCCTCGGGACAGGGTCCTACGAGCAGTACTTC. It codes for CASSTLGTGSYEQYF.

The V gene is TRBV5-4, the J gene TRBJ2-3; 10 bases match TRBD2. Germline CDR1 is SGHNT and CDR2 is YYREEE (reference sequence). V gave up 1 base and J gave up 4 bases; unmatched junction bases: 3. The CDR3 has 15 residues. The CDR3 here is CASSLTSGVADTQYF. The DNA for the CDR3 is TGTGCCAGCAGCTTGACTAGCGGGGTTGCAGATACGCAGTATTTT.

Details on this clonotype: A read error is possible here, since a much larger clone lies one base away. CDR3: CATSRAPVANSPLHF. As DNA, the CDR3 is TGTGCCACCAGCAGAGCCCCGGTGGCCAATTCACCCCTCCACTTT. V is TRBV15 and J is TRBJ1-6, with D hard to call. This CDR3 is 15 amino acids long. V gave up 1 base and J gave up 7 bases, with 11 bases separating them. Looked up from germline, CDR1 is LNHNV and CDR2 is YYDKDF (reference sequence). The complete variable domain, with remaining parts taken from reference TRBV15 and TRBJ1-6, reads DAMVIQNPRYQVTQFGKPVTLSCSQTLNHNVMYWYQQKSSQAPKLLFHYYDKDFNNEADTPDNFQSRRPNTSFCFLDIRSPGLGDTAMYLCATSRAPVANSPLHFGNGTRLTVT.

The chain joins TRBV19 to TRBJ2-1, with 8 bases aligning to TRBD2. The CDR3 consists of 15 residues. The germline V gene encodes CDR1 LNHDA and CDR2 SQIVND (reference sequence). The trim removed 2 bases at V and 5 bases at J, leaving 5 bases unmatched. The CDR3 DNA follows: TGTGCCAGTAGTATATCACTAGCGGACGACAATGAGCAGTTCTTC. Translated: CASSISLADDNEQFF.

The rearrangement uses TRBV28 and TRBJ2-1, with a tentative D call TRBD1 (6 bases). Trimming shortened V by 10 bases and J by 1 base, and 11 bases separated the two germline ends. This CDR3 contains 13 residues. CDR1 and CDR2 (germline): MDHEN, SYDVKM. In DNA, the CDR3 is TGTGCCACCAGACAGGTTTCCTACAATGAGCAGTTCTTC. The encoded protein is CATRQVSYNEQFF.

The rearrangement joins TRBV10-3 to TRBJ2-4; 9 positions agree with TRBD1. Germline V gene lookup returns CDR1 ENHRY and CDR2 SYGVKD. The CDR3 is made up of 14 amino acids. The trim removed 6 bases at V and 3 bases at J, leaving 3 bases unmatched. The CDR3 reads CAIRTGGDKNIQYF. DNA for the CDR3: TGTGCCATCAGGACAGGGGGAGACAAAAACATTCAGTACTTC.

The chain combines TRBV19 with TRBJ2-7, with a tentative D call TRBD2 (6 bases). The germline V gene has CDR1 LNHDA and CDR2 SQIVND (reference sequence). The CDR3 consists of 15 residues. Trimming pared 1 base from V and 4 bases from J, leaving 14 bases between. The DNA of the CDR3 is TGTGCCAGTAGTATAGCACTAGCAAGAAGGTACGAGCAGTACTTC. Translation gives CASSIALARRYEQYF.

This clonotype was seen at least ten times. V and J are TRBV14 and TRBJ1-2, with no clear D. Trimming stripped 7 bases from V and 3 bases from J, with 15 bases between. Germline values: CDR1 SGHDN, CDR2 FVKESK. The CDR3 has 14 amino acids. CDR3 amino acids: CASTRYGEDYGYTF. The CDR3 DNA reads TGTGCCAGCACCCGATACGGAGAGGACTATGGCTACACCTTC.

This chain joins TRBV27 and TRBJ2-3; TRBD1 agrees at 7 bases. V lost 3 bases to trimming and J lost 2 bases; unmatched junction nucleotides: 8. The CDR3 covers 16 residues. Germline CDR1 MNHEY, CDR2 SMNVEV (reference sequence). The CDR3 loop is CASSLVGDSTTDTQYF. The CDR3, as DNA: TGTGCCAGCAGTTTGGTGGGGGACAGCACCACAGATACGCAGTATTTT.